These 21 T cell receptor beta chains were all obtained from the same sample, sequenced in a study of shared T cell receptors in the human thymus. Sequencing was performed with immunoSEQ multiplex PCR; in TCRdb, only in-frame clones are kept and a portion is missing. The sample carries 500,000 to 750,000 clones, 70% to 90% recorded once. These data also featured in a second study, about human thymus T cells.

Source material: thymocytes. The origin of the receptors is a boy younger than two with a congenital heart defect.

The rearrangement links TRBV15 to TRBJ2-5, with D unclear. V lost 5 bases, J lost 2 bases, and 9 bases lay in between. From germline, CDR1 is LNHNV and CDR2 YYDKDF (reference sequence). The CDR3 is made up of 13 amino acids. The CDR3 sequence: CATSASFQETQYF. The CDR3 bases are TGTGCCACCAGCGCTAGTTTTCAAGAGACCCAGTACTTC.

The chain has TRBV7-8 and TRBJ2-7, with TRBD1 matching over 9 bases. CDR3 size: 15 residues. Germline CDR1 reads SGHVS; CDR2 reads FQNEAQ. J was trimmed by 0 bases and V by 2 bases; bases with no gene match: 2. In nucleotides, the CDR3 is TGTGCCAGCAGCTTAAGACAGGGGGTCTCCTACGAGCAGTACTTC. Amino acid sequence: CASSLRQGVSYEQYF.

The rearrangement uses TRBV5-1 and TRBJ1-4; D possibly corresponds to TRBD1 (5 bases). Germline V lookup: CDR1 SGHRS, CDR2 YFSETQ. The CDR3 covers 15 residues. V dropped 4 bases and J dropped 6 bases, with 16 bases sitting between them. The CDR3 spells CASSPTSGLDEKLFF. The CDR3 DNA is TGCGCCAGCAGCCCGACCTCAGGGTTGGATGAAAAACTGTTTTTT.

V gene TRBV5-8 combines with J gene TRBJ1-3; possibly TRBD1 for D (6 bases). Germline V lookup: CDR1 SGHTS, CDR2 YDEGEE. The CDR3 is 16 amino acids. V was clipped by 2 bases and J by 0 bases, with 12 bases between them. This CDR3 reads CASSLKATGSGNTIYF. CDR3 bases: TGTGCCAGCAGCTTAAAGGCGACAGGCTCTGGAAACACCATATATTTT.

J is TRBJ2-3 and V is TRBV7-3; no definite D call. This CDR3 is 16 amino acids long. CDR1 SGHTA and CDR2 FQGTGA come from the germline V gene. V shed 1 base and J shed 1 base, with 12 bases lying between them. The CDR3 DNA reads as TGTGCCAGCAGCTTAAGTCCAGGTCTTGGCACAGATACGCAGTATTTT. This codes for CASSLSPGLGTDTQYF.

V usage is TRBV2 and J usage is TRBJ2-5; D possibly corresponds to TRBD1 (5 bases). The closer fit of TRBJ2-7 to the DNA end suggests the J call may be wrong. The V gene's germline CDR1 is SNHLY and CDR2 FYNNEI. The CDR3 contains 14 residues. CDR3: CASSDRGGSYEQYF. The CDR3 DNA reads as TGTGCCAGCAGTGATAGGGGCGGTTCCTACGAGCAGTACTTC.

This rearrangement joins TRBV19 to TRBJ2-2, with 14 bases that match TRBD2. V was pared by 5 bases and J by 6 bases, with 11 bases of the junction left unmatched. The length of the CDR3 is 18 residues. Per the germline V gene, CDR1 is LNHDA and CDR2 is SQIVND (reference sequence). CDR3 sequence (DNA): TGTGCCAGTAGTCGAGAGGGACTAGCGGGAGACGAAGCCGGGGAGCTGTTTTTT. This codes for CASSREGLAGDEAGELFF.

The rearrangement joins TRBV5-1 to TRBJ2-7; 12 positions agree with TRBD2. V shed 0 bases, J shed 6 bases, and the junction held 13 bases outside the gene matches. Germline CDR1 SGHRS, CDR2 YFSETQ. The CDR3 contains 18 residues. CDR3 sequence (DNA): TGCGCCAGCAGCTTGGGGGGGCCCACTAGCGGGAGGAGGCTCGAGCAGTACTTC. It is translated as CASSLGGPTSGRRLEQYF.

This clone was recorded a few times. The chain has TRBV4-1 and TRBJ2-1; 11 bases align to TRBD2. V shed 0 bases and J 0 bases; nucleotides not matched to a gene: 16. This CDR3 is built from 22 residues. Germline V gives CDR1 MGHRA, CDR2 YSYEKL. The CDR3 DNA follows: TGCGCCAGCAGCCAAGATACCCGACTAGCGGGACTCTCTCGTAGCTCCTACAATGAGCAGTTCTTC. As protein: CASSQDTRLAGLSRSSYNEQFF.

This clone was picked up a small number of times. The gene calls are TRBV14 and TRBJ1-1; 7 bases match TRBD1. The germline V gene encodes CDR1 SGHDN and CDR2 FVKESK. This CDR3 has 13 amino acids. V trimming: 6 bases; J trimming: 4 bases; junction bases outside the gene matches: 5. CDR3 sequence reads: CASRLTGITEAFF. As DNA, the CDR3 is TGTGCCAGCAGGCTGACAGGGATCACTGAAGCTTTCTTT.

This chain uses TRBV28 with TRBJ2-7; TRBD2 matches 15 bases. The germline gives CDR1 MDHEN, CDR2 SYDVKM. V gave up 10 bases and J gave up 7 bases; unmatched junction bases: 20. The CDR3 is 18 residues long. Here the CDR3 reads CATVARTSGRAVFPEQYF. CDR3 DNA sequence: TGTGCCACCGTGGCCCGGACTAGCGGGAGGGCCGTGTTTCCAGAGCAGTACTTC. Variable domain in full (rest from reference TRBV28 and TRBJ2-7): DVKVTQSSRYLVKRTGEKVFLECVQDMDHENMFWYRQDPGLGLRLIYFSYDVKMKEKGDIPEGYSVSREKKERFSLILESASTNQTSMYLCATVARTSGRAVFPEQYFGPGTRLTVT.

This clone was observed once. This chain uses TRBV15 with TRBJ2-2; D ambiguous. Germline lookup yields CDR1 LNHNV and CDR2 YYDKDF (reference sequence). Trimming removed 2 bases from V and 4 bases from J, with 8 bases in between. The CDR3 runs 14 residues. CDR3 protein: CATSRRHPTGELFF. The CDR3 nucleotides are TGTGCCACCAGCAGACGACACCCCACCGGGGAGCTGTTTTTT.

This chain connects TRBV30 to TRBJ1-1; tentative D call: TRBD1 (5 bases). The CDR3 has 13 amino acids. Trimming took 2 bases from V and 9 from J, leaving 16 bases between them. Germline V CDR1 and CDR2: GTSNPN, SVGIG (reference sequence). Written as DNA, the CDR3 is TGTGCCTGGAGTCCCAAGGCAGGGTCAAAAGCTTTCTTT. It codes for CAWSPKAGSKAFF. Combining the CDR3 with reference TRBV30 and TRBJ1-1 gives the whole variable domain SQTIHQWPATLVQPVGSPLSLECTVEGTSNPNLYWYRQAAGRGLQLLFYSVGIGQISSEVPQNLSASRPQDRQFILSSKKLLLSDSGFYLCAWSPKAGSKAFFGQGTRLTVV.

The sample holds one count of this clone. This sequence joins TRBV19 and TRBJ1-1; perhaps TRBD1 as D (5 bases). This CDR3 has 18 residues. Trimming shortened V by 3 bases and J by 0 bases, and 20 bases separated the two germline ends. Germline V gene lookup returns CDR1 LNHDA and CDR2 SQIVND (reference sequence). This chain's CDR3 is CASSIRRGPGIMNTEAFF. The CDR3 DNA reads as TGTGCCAGTAGTATTAGGAGGGGCCCGGGGATCATGAACACTGAAGCTTTCTTT.

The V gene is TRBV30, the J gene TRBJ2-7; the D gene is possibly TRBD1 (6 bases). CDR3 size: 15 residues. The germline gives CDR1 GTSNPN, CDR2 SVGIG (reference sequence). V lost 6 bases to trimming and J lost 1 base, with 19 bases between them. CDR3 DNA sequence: TGTGCCTGCGGCGACCCAGGACAGAAATCCTACGAGCAGTACTTC. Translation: CACGDPGQKSYEQYF. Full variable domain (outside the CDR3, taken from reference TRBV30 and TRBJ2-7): SQTIHQWPATLVQPVGSPLSLECTVEGTSNPNLYWYRQAAGRGLQLLFYSVGIGQISSEVPQNLSASRPQDRQFILSSKKLLLSDSGFYLCACGDPGQKSYEQYFGPGTRLTVT.

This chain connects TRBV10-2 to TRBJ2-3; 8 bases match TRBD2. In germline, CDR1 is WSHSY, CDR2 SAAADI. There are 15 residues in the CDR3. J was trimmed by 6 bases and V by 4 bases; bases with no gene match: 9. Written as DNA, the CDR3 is TGCGCCAGCAGTGTTGTCGGGAGGGCTGGGGATACGCAGTATTTT. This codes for CASSVVGRAGDTQYF.

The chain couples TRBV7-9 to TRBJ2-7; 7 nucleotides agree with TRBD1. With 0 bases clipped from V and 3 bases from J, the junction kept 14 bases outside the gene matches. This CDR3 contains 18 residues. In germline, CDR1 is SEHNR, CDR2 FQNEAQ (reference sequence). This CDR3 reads CASSLARDSFTLGYEQYF. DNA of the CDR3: TGTGCCAGCAGCTTAGCTCGGGACAGCTTTACGTTGGGCTACGAGCAGTACTTC.

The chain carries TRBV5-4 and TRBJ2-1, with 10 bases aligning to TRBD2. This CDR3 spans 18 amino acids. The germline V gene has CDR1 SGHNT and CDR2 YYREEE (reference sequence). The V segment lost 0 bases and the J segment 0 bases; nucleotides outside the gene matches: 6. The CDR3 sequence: CASSLGAGGSSSYNEQFF. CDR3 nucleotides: TGTGCCAGCAGCTTGGGAGCGGGAGGGAGCTCCTCCTACAATGAGCAGTTCTTC.

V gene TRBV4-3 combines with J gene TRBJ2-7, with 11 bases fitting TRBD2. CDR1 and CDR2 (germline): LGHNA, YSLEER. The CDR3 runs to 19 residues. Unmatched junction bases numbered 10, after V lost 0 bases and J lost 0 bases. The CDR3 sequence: CASSQDRPSGRRSSYEQYF. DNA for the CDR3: TGCGCCAGCAGCCAAGATCGGCCTAGCGGGAGGAGGAGCTCCTACGAGCAGTACTTC.

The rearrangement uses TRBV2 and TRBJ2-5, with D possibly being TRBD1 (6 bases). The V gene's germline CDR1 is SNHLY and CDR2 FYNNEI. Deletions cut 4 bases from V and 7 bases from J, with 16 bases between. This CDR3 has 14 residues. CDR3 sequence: CASSGTARLGTQYF. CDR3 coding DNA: TGTGCCAGCAGTGGGACAGCCAGGTTGGGGACCCAGTACTTC.

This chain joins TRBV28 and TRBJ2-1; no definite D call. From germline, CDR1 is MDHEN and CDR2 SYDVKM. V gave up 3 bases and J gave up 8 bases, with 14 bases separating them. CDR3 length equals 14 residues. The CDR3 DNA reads TGTGCCAGCAGTTTCCACCCTCCTCGCGATGAGCAGTTCTTC. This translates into CASSFHPPRDEQFF.